The 32 T cell receptor beta chains below were found in one sample sequenced in a study of blood T cell repertoires in COVID-19. The table came from immunoSEQ multiplex PCR; TCRdb's copy has only in-frame clones and leaves some out. The data contain some 270,000 clones, about nine tenths of them singletons. Source material: PBMCs or T cells enriched from blood (not recorded which). Every receptor here comes from a woman in her sixties or seventies who had recovered from COVID-19.

The rearrangement joins TRBV7-9 to TRBJ2-3, with D unclear. CDR3 size: 13 residues. CDR1 is SEHNR, CDR2 FQNEAQ, per germline (reference sequence). V gave up 5 bases and J gave up 2 bases, with 8 bases separating them. CDR3 in DNA: TGTGCCAGCAGCATTGTTCTCACAGATACGCAGTATTTT. Translating gives CASSIVLTDTQYF.

As to this clone: At the DNA level, this CDR3 is encoded by other sequences in the same sample as well. The chain employs TRBV6-5 and TRBJ1-2; D remains ambiguous. CDR1 and CDR2 from the germline V gene are MNHEY and SVGAGI. The CDR3 is 12 amino acids. The ends were cut back, 8 bases at V and 4 bases at J, with 11 bases in the middle. CDR3 residues: CASSLTGYGYTF. In nucleotides, the CDR3 is TGTGCCAGCTCTTTAACCGGCTATGGCTACACCTTC.

This clone occurred once. The chain links TRBV11-2 to TRBJ1-3; D is unclear. Germline V gene data show CDR1 as SGHAT and CDR2 as FQNNGV. V was trimmed by 5 bases and J by 3 bases, leaving 14 bases between them. This CDR3 region has 15 residues. CDR3 nucleotides: TGTGCCAGCAGCCCCCCTCCGGGTTATGGAAACACCATATATTTT. Protein sequence: CASSPPPGYGNTIYF.

This clone appeared a few times. The rearrangement joins TRBV5-4 to TRBJ2-7; maybe TRBD2 (6 bases). CDR1 is SGHNT and CDR2 is YYREEE in the germline V gene (reference sequence). Deletions cut 0 bases from V and 2 bases from J, with 15 bases between. The CDR3 loop spans 16 amino acids. CDR3 in amino acids: CASSLGPSGHTYEQYF. The CDR3 region has the DNA TGTGCCAGCAGCTTGGGACCGAGCGGGCACACCTACGAGCAGTACTTC.

V and J are TRBV7-9 and TRBJ2-2; TRBD2 matches 8 bases. Per the germline V gene, CDR1 is SEHNR and CDR2 is FQNEAQ (reference sequence). V shed 2 bases, J shed 4 bases, and the junction held 3 bases outside the gene matches. CDR3 length: 15 residues. For the CDR3, the DNA is TGTGCCAGCAGCTTACTAGCGGGCCTCACCGGGGAGCTGTTTTTT. Encoded protein: CASSLLAGLTGELFF.

This sequence joins TRBV5-4 and TRBJ1-5; perhaps TRBD1 as D (5 bases). Germline-derived CDR1 and CDR2 are SGHNT and YYREEE (reference sequence). This CDR3 spans 13 amino acids. V shed 0 bases and J shed 7 bases, with 8 bases lying between them. CDR3 in DNA: TGTGCCAGCAGCTTGGATCAGGGCCAGCCCCAGCATTTT. Residues: CASSLDQGQPQHF.

This clone has a handful of counts. The chain couples TRBV28 to TRBJ1-2; 7 nucleotides line up with TRBD1. CDR3 size: 17 residues. With V trimmed by 5 bases and J by 1 base, 13 bases remained unmatched. In germline, CDR1 is MDHEN, CDR2 SYDVKM. CDR3 sequence reads: CASSIYGTDSYNYGYTF. The DNA of the CDR3 is TGTGCCAGCAGTATTTACGGGACAGATTCGTATAACTATGGCTACACCTTC.

This clone was seen only once. Other DNA sequences in the sample encode the same CDR3. V gene TRBV7-9 combines with J gene TRBJ1-1; D may be TRBD1 (6 bases). This CDR3 has 15 amino acids. The V end was cut by 1 base, the J end by 2 bases, with 11 bases between. CDR1 and CDR2 (germline): SEHNR, FQNEAQ (reference sequence). In DNA form, the CDR3 reads TGTGCCAGCAGCTTAGGCACAGGGCCAAACACTGAAGCTTTCTTT. It translates to CASSLGTGPNTEAFF.

This chain uses TRBV7-9 with TRBJ2-1; TRBD2 matches 7 bases. Germline lookup yields CDR1 SEHNR and CDR2 FQNEAQ (reference sequence). Losses at the gene ends were 5 bases for V and 5 bases for J; bases not matched to a gene: 3. The CDR3 loop spans 13 amino acids. The CDR3 region is CASSGGLHNEQFF. In DNA, the CDR3 is TGTGCCAGCAGCGGGGGACTACACAATGAGCAGTTCTTC.

The chain carries TRBV6-6 and TRBJ2-2; D is possibly TRBD1 (5 bases). Trimming stripped 7 bases from V and 2 bases from J, with 11 bases between. Germline V gives CDR1 MNHNY, CDR2 SVGAGI (reference sequence). This CDR3 has 14 residues. Here the CDR3 DNA reads TGTGCCAGCACACACGACAGTAACACCGGGGAGCTGTTTTTT. Protein product: CASTHDSNTGELFF.

This clone was seen just once. The CDR3: CASSLAWGQSYNEQFF. DNA for the CDR3: TGCGCCAGCAGCTTGGCCTGGGGACAGTCATACAATGAGCAGTTCTTC. The J gene is TRBJ2-1, the V gene TRBV5-1; TRBD1 agrees at 7 bases. The CDR3 consists of 16 residues. V gave up 0 bases and J gave up 4 bases; unmatched junction bases: 7. Germline V lookup: CDR1 SGHRS, CDR2 YFSETQ.

The chain carries TRBV3-1 (or the pseudogene TRBV3-2) and TRBJ1-5, with 9 bases that match TRBD1. Germline CDR1 LGHDT, CDR2 YNNKEL (reference sequence). The CDR3 loop spans 14 amino acids. Trimming at V came to 5 bases and at J to 6 bases, leaving 5 bases not matched to a gene. CDR3 protein: CASSRQGEFQPQHF. CDR3 sequence (DNA): TGTGCCAGCAGCAGACAGGGGGAGTTTCAGCCCCAGCATTTT.

The CDR3 DNA sequence: TGTGCCAGCTCACCTACTACCCAAGCTGGTACCGGGGAGCTGTTTTTT. It yields the protein CASSPTTQAGTGELFF. The rearrangement uses TRBV18 and TRBJ2-2; D remains unclear. Trimming removed 3 bases at V and 5 bases at J, with 16 bases between. Germline V gene lookup returns CDR1 KGHSH and CDR2 LQKENI. The length of the CDR3 is 16 residues.

The V and J genes are TRBV12-5 and TRBJ1-3; no reliable D call. Trimming removed 6 bases from V and 2 bases from J, with 14 bases in between. Germline V gene sequence: CDR1 LGHNT, CDR2 FRNRAP. The CDR3 contains 15 residues. CDR3 in amino acids: CASGSPAGTGNTIYF. CDR3 coding DNA: TGTGCTAGTGGCTCGCCGGCGGGGACTGGAAACACCATATATTTT.

The genes are TRBV7-6 and TRBJ2-7; 10 bases match TRBD1. Germline CDR1 and CDR2: SGHVS and FNYEAQ. Unmatched junction bases numbered 9, after V lost 6 bases and J lost 4 bases. The CDR3 totals 15 residues. Written as DNA, the CDR3 is TGTGCCAGCAGGGCCGGGACAGGGGTTCTGTACGAGCAGTACTTC. Its protein product is CASRAGTGVLYEQYF.

This clone came up a few times. This chain connects TRBV28 to TRBJ1-2, with 8 bases that match TRBD1. Germline V lookup: CDR1 MDHEN, CDR2 SYDVKM. The CDR3 extends over 13 amino acids. After removal of 10 bases from V and 12 bases from J, the junction contained 16 bases not matched to a gene. DNA for the CDR3: TGTGCCATCGGTGGACAGGGCCATATATGGAACACCTTC. Translated: CAIGGQGHIWNTF.

This clone was counted between two and nine times. The chain uses TRBV27 and TRBJ2-1; a weak D match, TRBD1 (6 bases). Germline V gene sequence: CDR1 MNHEY, CDR2 SMNVEV (reference sequence). V was cut by 5 bases and J by 9 bases, with 26 bases left in between. This CDR3 contains 17 residues. The CDR3 sequence is CASSPPTGRTIRREQFF. For the CDR3, the DNA is TGTGCCAGCAGTCCCCCAACAGGGCGAACTATACGGCGTGAGCAGTTCTTC.

The J gene is TRBJ2-7, the V gene TRBV28, with TRBD2 matching over 7 bases. This CDR3 spans 16 amino acids. Trimming took 2 bases from V and 3 from J; bases not matched to a gene: 10. Germline V gene lookup returns CDR1 MDHEN and CDR2 SYDVKM. The CDR3 here is CASSLGLAGVNYEQYF. Here the CDR3 DNA reads TGTGCCAGCAGTTTAGGCCTTGCGGGAGTGAACTACGAGCAGTACTTC.

This rearrangement joins TRBV28 to TRBJ2-1; TRBD1 aligns across 9 bases. The V segment lost 4 bases and the J segment 4 bases; nucleotides outside the gene matches: 8. The germline V gene has CDR1 MDHEN and CDR2 SYDVKM. This CDR3 is built from 16 residues. The CDR3 sequence is CASSSPGQGGYNEQFF. CDR3 DNA sequence: TGTGCCAGCAGTTCACCGGGACAGGGAGGATACAATGAGCAGTTCTTC.

J is TRBJ1-5 and V is TRBV19; D uncertain. V lost 0 bases and J 0 bases, leaving 12 bases between the germline ends. The CDR3 length is 17 residues. Germline lookup yields CDR1 LNHDA and CDR2 SQIVND (reference sequence). The CDR3 sequence: CASSIDVFGVSNQPQHF. CDR3 coding DNA: TGTGCCAGTAGTATAGACGTTTTCGGGGTTAGCAATCAGCCCCAGCATTTT.

The CDR3 nucleotides are TGTGCCAGCAGTGTTTCAGGGAGGCAAACGGCCAACGTCCTGACTTTC. Translating gives CASSVSGRQTANVLTF. The gene calls are TRBV6-1 and TRBJ2-6, with D perhaps matching TRBD2 (6 bases). This CDR3 contains 16 residues. CDR1 is MNHNS, CDR2 SASEGT, per germline. Trimming took off 4 bases at V and 6 bases at J, with 16 bases between the two ends.

Details on this clone: One end of the junction varies from germline; a read error may be responsible. Additional DNA sequences in this sample encode the identical CDR3. The chain uses TRBV20-1 and TRBJ1-5; a possible D gene is TRBD1 (6 bases). From germline, CDR1 is DFQATT and CDR2 SNEGSKA (reference sequence). The CDR3 covers 13 residues. CDR3 loop: CSASTPGDQPQHF. DNA for the CDR3: TGCAGTGCTAGTACCCCAGGGGATCAACCCCAGCATTTT.

The V and J genes are TRBV4-1 and TRBJ1-5; D remains unclear. V gave up 2 bases and J gave up 0 bases, with 8 bases separating them. Per germline, CDR1 MGHRA and CDR2 YSYEKL. The CDR3 spans 15 residues. CDR3 nucleotide sequence: TGCGCCAGCAGCCAACGAACAGATAGCAATCAGCCCCAGCATTTT. Amino acids: CASSQRTDSNQPQHF.

This clone was seen just once. The chain joins TRBV7-9 to TRBJ1-3; D possibly corresponds to TRBD1 (6 bases). The CDR3 consists of 13 residues. V gave up 8 bases and J gave up 8 bases, with 16 bases separating them. Germline assignment: CDR1 SEHNR and CDR2 FQNEAQ (reference sequence). The CDR3 here is CASVASQGYTIYF. In nucleotides, the CDR3 is TGTGCCAGCGTAGCGAGCCAGGGGTACACCATATATTTT. The full variable domain, in which reference TRBV7-9 and TRBJ1-3 provide the parts outside the CDR3, is DTGVSQNPRHKITKRGQNVTFRCDPISEHNRLYWYRQTLGQGPEFLTYFQNEAQLEKSRLLSDRFSAERPKGSFSTLEIQRTEQGDSAMYLCASVASQGYTIYFGEGSWLTVV.

This clone showed up just a few times. The J gene is TRBJ2-7, the V gene TRBV11-2, with 11 bases aligning to TRBD2. Germline V gene sequence: CDR1 SGHAT, CDR2 FQNNGV. The length of the CDR3 is 15 residues. The V segment lost 1 base and the J segment 5 bases; nucleotides outside the gene matches: 4. The CDR3 region has the DNA TGTGCCAGCAGCTTAGCTCTAGCGGGAGGCCACGAGCAGTACTTC. This encodes CASSLALAGGHEQYF. The complete variable domain, with remaining parts taken from reference TRBV11-2 and TRBJ2-7, reads EAGVAQSPRYKIIEKRQSVAFWCNPISGHATLYWYQQILGQGPKLLIQFQNNGVVDDSQLPKDRFSAERLKGVDSTLKIQPAKLEDSAVYLCASSLALAGGHEQYFGPGTRLTVT.

The chain couples TRBV7-3 to TRBJ2-5; TRBD2 is a possible D gene (5 bases). V lost 5 bases, J lost 1 base, and 14 bases lay in between. The CDR3 contains 15 residues. Germline values: CDR1 SGHTA, CDR2 FQGTGA. CDR3 sequence (DNA): TGTGCCAGCAGCCTGTCGGGAACGGTCCAAGAGACCCAGTACTTC. Translating gives CASSLSGTVQETQYF.

Turning to this clone: At the DNA level, this CDR3 is encoded by other sequences in the same sample as well. The V call is TRBV5-1, the J call TRBJ1-2; 8 bases map to TRBD1. This CDR3 contains 14 residues. V lost 4 bases to trimming and J lost 4 bases; unmatched junction nucleotides: 6. Germline V gene sequence: CDR1 SGHRS, CDR2 YFSETQ. In DNA form, the CDR3 reads TGCGCCAGCAGCCCCGACAGGGGCCTCTATGGCTACACCTTC. It translates to CASSPDRGLYGYTF.

The CDR3 loop is CASSGLGGSGNTIYF. CDR3 nucleotide sequence: TGTGCCAGCAGCGGACTGGGAGGATCTGGAAACACCATATATTTT. This chain connects TRBV9 to TRBJ1-3; D is unresolved. Germline V CDR1 and CDR2: SGDLS, YYNGEE. V was trimmed by 3 bases and J by 1 base, leaving 11 bases between them. The CDR3 loop spans 15 amino acids.

CDR3 residues: CAISVGTGGPGANVLTF. CDR3 DNA sequence: TGTGCCATCAGTGTTGGGACAGGGGGACCCGGGGCCAACGTCCTGACTTTC. V usage is TRBV10-3 and J usage is TRBJ2-6, with 11 nucleotides matching TRBD1. Germline V gene lookup returns CDR1 ENHRY and CDR2 SYGVKD. J was trimmed by 4 bases and V by 4 bases; bases with no gene match: 6. This CDR3 has 17 amino acids.

V and J are TRBV7-2 and TRBJ2-7, with D perhaps matching TRBD2 (5 bases). The germline V and J ends were trimmed by 5 bases and 3 bases, with 17 bases remaining between them. This CDR3 spans 15 amino acids. Germline CDR1 and CDR2: SGHTA and FQGNSA. The CDR3: CASSLRALGNYEQYF. The CDR3 DNA is TGTGCCAGCAGCCTTCGAGCACTAGGGAACTACGAGCAGTACTTC.

The chain employs TRBV5-4 and TRBJ1-1; the D is unclear. Germline CDR1 reads SGHNT; CDR2 reads YYREEE (reference sequence). Trimming removed 5 bases from V and 2 bases from J, with 16 bases in between. CDR3 length: 15 amino acids. Here the CDR3 reads CASSPGPGLNTEAFF. CDR3 in DNA: TGTGCCAGCAGTCCGGGTCCTGGACTAAACACTGAAGCTTTCTTT.

As for this clone: Other DNA variants within this sample encode the same CDR3. CDR3 sequence reads: CASSLAGGDTQYF. The CDR3 DNA is TGTGCCAGCAGCCTAGCCGGGGGTGATACGCAGTATTTT. The genes are TRBV11-2 and TRBJ2-3, with D possibly TRBD2 on 6 matching bases. Germline V gene sequence: CDR1 SGHAT, CDR2 FQNNGV. This CDR3 contains 13 residues. V dropped 5 bases and J dropped 6 bases, with 12 bases sitting between them.